This TCR beta chain originates from a study of T cells in Graves' hyperthyroidism and ophthalmopathy (dated by TCRdb to the late 2010s). Looking at the study overall: Peripheral blood samples were taken at initial diagnosis, before any treatment was given. To identify TCR V-J signatures that set the groups apart, the researchers used a discovery cohort of 100 patients, made up of 40 to 45 with Graves' ophthalmopathy and some 55 with stable Graves' hyperthyroidism. Prospective prediction of ophthalmopathy was tested in an independent validation cohort of approximately 18 hyperthyroidism patients and approximately 17 patients who later progressed to ophthalmopathy. The 85 to 100 discovery patients were randomly split 7:3 into training and test sets. Thyroid tissue and blood T-cell repertoires from about six Graves' hyperthyroidism patients were also compared in the study. After blood sampling, hyperthyroidism patients were treated with methimazole at a starting dose of 30 mg daily, and ophthalmopathy patients were treated with high-dose intravenous methylprednisolone. TCR Vbeta CDR3 sequencing of 135 peripheral blood samples (around 45 ophthalmopathy, roughly 74 hyperthyroidism and some 17 progressor patients) is reported in the paper. On the study overall, not on this receptor specifically: Ophthalmopathy was separated from stable hyperthyroidism by a 13 V-J signature model, with just over 85% sensitivity and roughly 81% specificity obtained in cross-validation and 80%/75% obtained in testing. In validation, progression to ophthalmopathy was predicted by the model with almost 71% sensitivity and 72.22% specificity, a median of approximately 6.5 months before onset. Most expanded thyroid clonotypes (frequency above 0.001) were also found in blood, which suggests that blood repertoires may mirror thyroid immune responses. Sample size was not statistically predetermined, and investigators were not blinded to group allocation.

CDR1 is given as SNHLY and CDR2 as FYNNEI, both from the germline V gene. The germline ends are 13 bases apart after V is trimmed by 3 bases and J by 5 bases. Including the terminal cysteine and phenylalanine, the CDR3 comprises 15 residues. Only the CDR3 DNA is retained, 45 bases long and in frame from the first base. The TCR beta CDR3 regions were amplified from RNA transcripts. The TCR CDR3 was subjected to a first round of RT-PCR using the HTBI primer set and the Qiagen OneStep RT-PCR kit. Libraries were constructed in a second round of multiplex PCR, after which size selection and purification were performed. The libraries were sequenced on an Illumina HiSeq2000 using paired-end 100 bp reads. Per the authors' processing: Raw data were processed with SOAPnuke, discarding reads with adapters, uncalled bases, mean Phred below 15, or no exact constant-primer or identifier match. High-quality paired reads were merged with COPE v1.2.5, and unique nucleotide sequences were defined as clonotypes. Clonotypes were aligned to IMGT TRBV, TRBD and TRBJ reference segments using MiTCR v1.1. Analysis was restricted to V-J combinations with a frequency above 0.0001, which covered over 98% of repertoires. A TCS score was defined as the ratio of F50 (clonal expansion) to E x V (chaos), with BLOSUM62-based TCRdist applied between CDR3 peptides within each V-J. Welch's t-statistics and random forest reduced roughly 500 V-J features to 13, which were used in a naive Bayes classifier (R e1071). TCRdb handled the public reads itself, with Q25 trimming in fastp and clone calling in MiXCR, and kept productive beta chains. Entries that share a CDR3 protein sequence are merged under the most common genes and DNA. The V and J calls reflect TCRdb's pipeline rather than the authors' work. The sample contains some 500,000 distinct CDR3 sequences, approximately 14% of them found a single time. Over 15% of the sample lies in the top ten.

Ten or more counts support this clonotype. There is no known antigen for this receptor. Per-base quality was not reported, and no clone a single base away is much larger than it. Graves' hyperthyroidism was defined as stable when no progression to ophthalmopathy occurred over 18 months of follow-up. Hyperthyroidism patients were newly diagnosed, had a disease duration of under 2 months, and were aged 18 to 65 years. The study excluded patients with uncontrolled infections, other autoimmune diseases, pregnancy or lactation. Diagnoses were based on clinical symptoms, serum thyroxine and TRAb, thyroid ultrasound and orbital computed tomography. PBMCs were isolated from approximately 10 ml of fresh peripheral blood by Ficoll-Paque density gradient centrifugation. Trizol reagent was used to extract total RNA, and RNA quality was then checked on an Agilent 2100 Bioanalyzer.

The sequence derives from a young woman with Graves' hyperthyroidism. Sequenced input: blood. Recombination connected TRBV2 to TRBJ2-2; the D gene is unclear. The nucleotides read TGTGCCAGCAGTGAGGTCCGGCCAGCTACCGGGGAGCTGTTTTTT. Its protein reads: CASSEVRPATGELFF.